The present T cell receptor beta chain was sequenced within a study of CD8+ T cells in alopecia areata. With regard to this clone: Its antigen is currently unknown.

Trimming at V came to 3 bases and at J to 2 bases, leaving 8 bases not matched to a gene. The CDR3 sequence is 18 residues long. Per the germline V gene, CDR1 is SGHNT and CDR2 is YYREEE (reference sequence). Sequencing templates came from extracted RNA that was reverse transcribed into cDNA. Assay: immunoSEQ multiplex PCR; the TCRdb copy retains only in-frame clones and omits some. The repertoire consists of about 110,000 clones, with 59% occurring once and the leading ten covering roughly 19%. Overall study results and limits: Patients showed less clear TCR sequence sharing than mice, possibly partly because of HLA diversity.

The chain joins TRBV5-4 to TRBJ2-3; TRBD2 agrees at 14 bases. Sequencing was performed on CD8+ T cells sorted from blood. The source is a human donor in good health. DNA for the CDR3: TGTGCCAGCAGCTGGGCCGGGACTAGCGGGGGATTCACAGATACGCAGTATTTT. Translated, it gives CASSWAGTSGGFTDTQYF.